This T cell receptor (beta chain) was identified during a study of tumor-infiltrating lymphocytes in primary liver carcinoma. Overall study results and limits: Whereas tumor region pairs overlapped more, tumor-adjacent and tumor-blood pairs overlapped less.

Both RNA and DNA were isolated together from roughly 20-30 mg of bulk tissue that had not been sorted. Five distinct regions per tumor were sampled. Total RNA (roughly 550 ng) served as template for TCR beta cDNA synthesis primed by a constant-region primer. Generation of the TCR beta libraries relied on three nested multiplex PCR rounds using slightly modified ARM-PCR. A C-beta reverse primer and TRBV1-TRBV30 forward primers served in each of the first two PCR rounds, at about 10 cycles apiece. TCRdb independently ran MiXCR on the multiplex PCR reads; one entry per CDR3 protein. The sample lists 100,000 to 150,000 distinct CDR3 sequences; 64% were seen once. Looked up from germline, CDR1 is SGHDN and CDR2 is FVKESK. The CDR3 has 15 residues. Comment on this clonotype: Antigen: not known. A junction end diverges from the germline sequence, so it may reflect a read error.

V is TRBV14 and J is TRBJ2-2; D not resolved. This TCR was recovered from a woman aged 55-69 years with primary liver carcinoma and hepatitis B virus infection. The sequencing input was liver tumor tissue from sampling region 3. Subset noted: tumor region T3, left-lateral pole. Here the CDR3 DNA reads TGTGTCAGCAGCCAAAAATGGGGTTACACCGGGGAGCTGTTTTTT. It codes for CVSSQKWGYTGELFF.